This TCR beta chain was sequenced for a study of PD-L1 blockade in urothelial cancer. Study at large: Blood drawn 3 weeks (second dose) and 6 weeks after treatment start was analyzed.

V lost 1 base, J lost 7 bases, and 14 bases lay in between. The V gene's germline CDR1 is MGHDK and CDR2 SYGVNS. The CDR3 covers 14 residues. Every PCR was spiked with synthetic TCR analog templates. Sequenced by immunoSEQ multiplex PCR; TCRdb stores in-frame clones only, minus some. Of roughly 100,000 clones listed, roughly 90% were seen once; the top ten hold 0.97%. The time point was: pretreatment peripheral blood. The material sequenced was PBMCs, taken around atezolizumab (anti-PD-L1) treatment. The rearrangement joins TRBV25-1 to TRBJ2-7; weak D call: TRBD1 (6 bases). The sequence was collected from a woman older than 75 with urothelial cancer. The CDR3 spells CASSEWGRSGEQYF. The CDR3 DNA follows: TGTGCCAGCAGTGAATGGGGGCGGTCTGGGGAGCAGTACTTC.